The following is a T cell receptor (beta chain) sequence with its context. Germline CDR1 and CDR2: SGHAT and FQNNGV. The CDR3 loop spans 12 amino acids. V was shortened by 4 bases and J by 2 bases, with 5 bases between the two germline ends. The data were obtained in a study of blood T cells in healthy people across ages. Study in general: Every two T cells gave about one barcoded beta molecule via template switching.

Together with a sample-barcoded 5' primer, a J-beta primer mix was included in a second PCR lasting roughly 6 to 12 cycles. Template switching added a 12-random-nucleotide identifier to every cDNA molecule. One entry per CDR3 protein, called by TCRdb with MiXCR from the 5' RACE reads. The table lists 500,000 to 600,000 distinct CDR3 sequences, 25% to 30% of them singletons. Sequenced sample: blood. This TCR derives from a woman in her 70s in good health. This rearrangement joins TRBV11-2 to TRBJ1-2; D is unclear. The CDR3 DNA reads TGTGCCAGCAGCTGGGCCAACTATGGCTACACCTTC. Amino acid sequence: CASSWANYGYTF.